This TCR beta chain was retrieved from a study of T cell responses to AZD1222 COVID-19 vaccine. Profiling relied on immunoSEQ multiplex PCR, and the TCRdb table lists in-frame clones only, not all of them. This sample has around 170,000 clones; approximately 90% occur once, and the top ten carry roughly 0.99%. Study results and limitations: In all cases, repertoires were sampled only after the peak T cell response. Among those given AZD1222, only five or six were seropositive at baseline. Unmutated regions of variants are reportedly targeted by nearly half of spike-specific TCRs.

This clone was picked up a small number of times. Its antigen is unknown. The sample consisted of peripheral blood, taken on day 0 of AZD1222 vaccination. The receptor's source is an adult in good health.

The CDR3 loop reads CASSTNRGLGQETQYF. The DNA of the CDR3 is TGCGCCAGCAGCACAAACCGCGGGCTGGGCCAAGAGACCCAGTACTTC. The chain combines TRBV5-1 with TRBJ2-5, with a weak D call TRBD2 (5 bases). Deletions cut 4 bases from V and 1 base from J, with 17 bases between. CDR3 size: 16 residues. Germline V gives CDR1 SGHRS, CDR2 YFSETQ.